Included here is one T cell receptor (beta chain) sequence, with context. The length of the CDR3 is 15 residues. V lost 5 bases and J 6 bases, leaving 14 bases between the germline ends. Germline values: CDR1 PRHDT, CDR2 FYEKMQ (reference sequence). Assay used: immunoSEQ multiplex PCR; TCRdb lists only in-frame clones, some missing. The sample yields 450,000 or so clones, 89% seen once. The sample belongs to a study of blood T cell repertoires in COVID-19. Sequencing was carried out using peripheral blood. The clonotype originates from a man between 18 and 35 years old with COVID-19, enrolled during active disease. The V gene is TRBV13, the J gene TRBJ1-6; no firm D call. The chain's CDR3 is CASSIRASGNSPLHF. The CDR3 nucleotides read TGTGCCAGCAGCATCCGTGCGAGCGGTAATTCACCCCTCCACTTT.